This TCR beta chain stems from a study of T cell clonotyping in hematopoietic cell transplantation. The study's findings and limits: Pathologically expanded recipient clonotypes increased progressively from day 30 to day 180 as diversity fell.

TCRdb's copy holds only in-frame clones and misses some; the assay was immunoSEQ multiplex PCR. The data contain 35,000 to 45,000 clones, 85% to 95% of them singletons. Remarks on this clone: The antigen remains unidentified.

This receptor was obtained from a woman between 45 and 60 years old in good health. Some clones in this sample may be carry-over from other donors' samples. The material sequenced was peripheral blood mononuclear cells.

The CDR3 sequence: CASSEGYSNQPQHF. In DNA form, the CDR3 reads TGTGCCAGCAGTGAAGGGTATAGCAATCAGCCCCAGCATTTT. The J gene is TRBJ1-5, the V gene TRBV6-1; D remains ambiguous. Trimming stripped 1 base from V and 0 bases from J, with 4 bases between. Per germline, CDR1 MNHNS and CDR2 SASEGT. The CDR3 is 14 residues long.